This T cell receptor beta chain was sequenced during a study of blood T cell repertoires in COVID-19. The overall study: Both acute and convalescent COVID-19 samples were obtained from the United States, Italy and Spain. The analysed material was cDNA or gDNA that came from T cells, B-cell-depleted T cells, or PBMCs.

How the authors handled the data: Amplification of reference gene primers was used by the study to estimate nucleated cell counts. The repertoire was sequenced with immunoSEQ multiplex PCR; TCRdb's copy has only in-frame clones and lacks some. V, J and clone size were drawn from that table, and D and trimming were deduced from the DNA. The sample includes about 58,000 clones, under 80% of them seen just once. This clone turned up a few times. The CDR3 covers 18 residues. Germline CDR1 reads SGHNT; CDR2 reads YYREEE (reference sequence). Between the trimmed V and J ends, which lost 4 bases and 1 base, there was a span of 24 bases.

V and J are TRBV5-4 and TRBJ2-7; D may be TRBD1 or TRBD2 (9 bases each). The TCR originated in a human donor in a cohort sampled during active COVID-19. Sequenced input: peripheral blood. The CDR3 is CASSTDRGGGRVSYEQYF. CDR3 sequence (DNA): TGTGCCAGCAGCACGGACAGGGGTGGCGGGAGGGTATCCTACGAGCAGTACTTC. Full variable domain (remainder filled in from reference TRBV5-4 and TRBJ2-7): ETGVTQSPTHLIKTRGQQVTLRCSSQSGHNTVSWYQQALGQGPQFIFQYYREEENGRGNFPPRFSGLQFPNYSSELNVNALELDDSALYLCASSTDRGGGRVSYEQYFGPGTRLTVT.